The 27 T cell receptor beta chains reported below all come from one sample, sequenced in a study of naive and memory T cell subsets (dated by TCRdb to about 2017). These TCRs are of unknown antigen specificity. Overall results and qualifications from the work: A few larger clonotypes were found in naive repertoires, especially CD8, and these larger clonotypes were possibly memory cells re-expressing CD45RA.

The protocol used for the library was UMI-ligation and nested PCR. Reads for this sample came from an Illumina MiSeq. An equimolar mix of two oligonucleotides covering both TRBC1 and TRBC2 was used as the beta constant-region primer. Four rounds of PCR were used to amplify ligated cDNA, with nested alpha and beta constant-region primers being used together with the SP2 primer. In-frame beta chains were kept once TCRdb had trimmed the public reads at Q25 with fastp and called clones with MiXCR. Every CDR3 protein is listed once, alongside the most common genes and DNA of its rows. For this sample there are 98,000 or so distinct CDR3 sequences; about 15% appear just once. Around 2.8% of the sample comes from the top ten. The sequenced sample was naive CD8+ T cells from blood. The sample's cell subset or site label, decoded: naive T cells, CD45RA high CD27+. Every receptor here comes from a human donor in good health.

In its sample, this clonotype was seen many times. J is TRBJ2-3 and V is TRBV20-1; D is perhaps TRBD1 or TRBD2 (5 bases each). V was cut by 2 bases and J by 3 bases, with 12 bases left in between. The germline CDR1 and CDR2 sequences are DFQATT and SNEGSKA (reference sequence). The CDR3 covers 14 residues. The CDR3 coding sequence is TGCAGTGCTAGATTGGGGGATGGTACAGATACGCAGTATTTT. This encodes CSARLGDGTDTQYF.

This clonotype was recorded a few times. CDR3 loop: CASSQEYQGYEQYF. CDR3 DNA sequence: TGTGCCAGCAGCCAAGAGTATCAAGGCTACGAGCAGTACTTC. V usage is TRBV14 and J usage is TRBJ2-7; D remains unclear. V gave up 0 bases and J gave up 3 bases, with 9 bases separating them. Germline V gives CDR1 SGHDN, CDR2 FVKESK. The CDR3 is 14 residues long.

This clonotype was counted only a few times. V and J are TRBV6-2 or TRBV6-3 and TRBJ2-3; 7 bases match TRBD1. The CDR3 loop spans 19 amino acids. Germline CDR1 MNHEY, CDR2 SVGEGT. Trimming at V came to 3 bases and at J to 5 bases, leaving 20 bases not matched to a gene. CDR3 coding DNA: TGTGCCAGCAGTTATACGCGCGAAGGACAGGCAATAAGGGGAGATACGCAGTATTTT. Its protein product is CASSYTREGQAIRGDTQYF.

This clonotype has only a few counts. J is TRBJ1-2 and V is TRBV12-3 or TRBV12-4; D unclear. This CDR3 is 14 amino acids long. V was clipped by 2 bases and J by 3 bases, with 10 bases between them. The CDR3, as DNA: TGTGCCAGCAGTTTAAGTAAGAACCACTATGGCTACACCTTC. It yields the protein CASSLSKNHYGYTF.

The chain is built from TRBV9 and TRBJ2-3; TRBD1 is a possible D gene (6 bases). This CDR3 contains 14 residues. V lost 3 bases to trimming and J lost 2 bases, with 10 bases between them. Per the germline V gene, CDR1 is SGDLS and CDR2 is YYNGEE. CDR3 region: CASSATGYTDTQYF. The CDR3 nucleotides are TGTGCCAGCAGCGCGACAGGCTACACAGATACGCAGTATTTT. Full variable domain (remainder filled in from reference TRBV9 and TRBJ2-3): DSGVTQTPKHLITATGQRVTLRCSPRSGDLSVYWYQQSLDQGLQFLIQYYNGEERAKGNILERFSAQQFPDLHSELNLSSLELGDSALYFCASSATGYTDTQYFGPGTRLTVL.

The chain uses TRBV12-3 or TRBV12-4 and TRBJ2-1; 10 bases line up with TRBD2. V lost 5 bases and J lost 2; bases outside the gene matches: 6. The CDR3 is 16 amino acids. CDR3 in amino acids: CASSHPSGGTYNEQFF. CDR3 sequence (DNA): TGTGCCAGCAGTCACCCTAGCGGGGGAACCTACAATGAGCAGTTCTTC.

The rearrangement joins TRBV11-2 to TRBJ2-7; D not resolved. CDR3 length: 14 residues. The V gene's germline CDR1 is SGHAT and CDR2 FQNNGV. Trimming removed 5 bases from V and 2 bases from J, with 13 bases in between. The CDR3 loop reads CASSTASAAYEQYF. The CDR3 bases are TGTGCCAGCAGCACTGCGTCCGCAGCCTACGAGCAGTACTTC. Full variable domain (rest looked up from reference TRBV11-2 and TRBJ2-7): EAGVAQSPRYKIIEKRQSVAFWCNPISGHATLYWYQQILGQGPKLLIQFQNNGVVDDSQLPKDRFSAERLKGVDSTLKIQPAKLEDSAVYLCASSTASAAYEQYFGPGTRLTVT.

This chain connects TRBV3-1 to TRBJ2-3; no definite D call. The CDR3 consists of 16 residues. Looked up from germline, CDR1 is LGHDT and CDR2 is YNNKEL (reference sequence). Trimming pared 4 bases from V and 1 base from J, leaving 15 bases between. The CDR3 coding sequence is TGTGCCAGCAGCCCTCCGGCGGACGGCGGCACAGATACGCAGTATTTT. Translated: CASSPPADGGTDTQYF.

This clonotype has just a few counts. Here the CDR3 DNA reads TGCGCCAGCAGCCAAGACCCTTCCGTATATTCACCCCTCCACTTT. Protein product: CASSQDPSVYSPLHF. The V gene is TRBV4-3, the J gene TRBJ1-6, with unresolved D. This CDR3 has 15 amino acids. V was pared by 0 bases and J by 8 bases, with 11 bases between. Germline CDR1 LGHNA, CDR2 YSLEER.

About this clonotype itself: This is likely a read error, given that the CDR3 carries no conserved phenylalanine or tryptophan at its end. The rearrangement links TRBV24-1 to TRBJ2-3; 9 positions agree with TRBD1. CDR1 and CDR2 (germline): KGHDR, SFDVKD. The CDR3 is made up of 15 amino acids. The V segment lost 4 bases and the J segment 6 bases; nucleotides outside the gene matches: 7. This CDR3 is CATSEELQGADTQYL. The CDR3 DNA reads TGTGCCACCAGTGAAGAGTTACAGGGGGCCGATACGCAGTATCTT.

This clonotype has a count of ten or more. The V and J genes are TRBV29-1 and TRBJ2-2; D may match TRBD1 or TRBD2 (5 bases each). Trimming removed 6 bases from V and 4 bases from J, with 12 bases in between. Germline V gene lookup returns CDR1 SQVTM and CDR2 ANQGSEA. The CDR3 is 13 residues long. The CDR3 reads CSVQGVITGELFF. CDR3 sequence (DNA): TGCAGCGTCCAGGGAGTGATCACCGGGGAGCTGTTTTTT.

This clonotype occurred many times. V is TRBV5-5 and J is TRBJ1-1, with TRBD1 matching 7 bases. CDR1 is SGHKS and CDR2 is YYEKEE in the germline V gene (reference sequence). The CDR3 runs 15 residues. V shed 4 bases, J shed 0 bases, and the junction held 6 bases outside the gene matches. CDR3 sequence reads: CASSKTGTMNTEAFF. CDR3 sequence (DNA): TGTGCCAGCAGCAAGACAGGGACCATGAACACTGAAGCTTTCTTT. The entire variable domain, with the rest obtained from reference TRBV5-5 and TRBJ1-1, is as follows: DAGVTQSPTHLIKTRGQQVTLRCSPISGHKSVSWYQQVLGQGPQFIFQYYEKEERGRGNFPDRFSARQFPNYSSELNVNALLLGDSALYLCASSKTGTMNTEAFFGQGTRLTVV.

This chain uses TRBV30 with TRBJ1-1, with D perhaps TRBD1 (5 bases). Looked up from germline, CDR1 is GTSNPN and CDR2 is SVGIG (reference sequence). Trimming left V 4 bases short and J 12 bases short, with 12 bases between. The CDR3 spans 10 residues. CDR3 loop: CAWTSQGPFF. The CDR3 coding sequence is TGTGCCTGGACTTCCCAGGGCCCTTTCTTT.

This chain connects TRBV4-2 to TRBJ2-1, with 7 bases lining up with TRBD1. Germline V gene data show CDR1 as LGHNA and CDR2 as YNFKEQ. This CDR3 is 13 amino acids long. Trimming cost V 4 bases and J 5 bases; bases outside gene matches: 2. CDR3 amino acids: CASSLTGNNEQFF. CDR3 DNA: TGTGCCAGCAGCCTGACAGGGAACAATGAGCAGTTCTTC.

This chain joins TRBV27 and TRBJ2-5; the D gene is possibly TRBD2 (6 bases). Between the trimmed V and J ends, which lost 6 bases and 5 bases, there was a span of 22 bases. Germline V gene sequence: CDR1 MNHEY, CDR2 SMNVEV (reference sequence). The CDR3 totals 16 residues. The CDR3 bases are TGTGCCAGCAGGGCACTCCGGGACGGCGGGGCGGAGACCCAGTACTTC. Protein: CASRALRDGGAETQYF.

This clonotype was seen a handful of times. The chain combines TRBV29-1 with TRBJ2-5; 7 nucleotides agree with TRBD2. The J segment lost 5 bases and the V segment lost 6 bases, leaving 9 bases of the junction unmatched. Germline lookup yields CDR1 SQVTM and CDR2 ANQGSEA. This CDR3 spans 13 amino acids. The CDR3 bases are TGCAGCGTCCTAGCGGACCTCCCGGAGACCCAGTACTTC. Amino acids: CSVLADLPETQYF.

This chain connects TRBV28 to TRBJ2-1, with 8 bases aligning to TRBD2. CDR1 is MDHEN, CDR2 SYDVKM, per germline. CDR3 length equals 16 residues. Unmatched junction bases numbered 7, after V lost 5 bases and J lost 1 base. The CDR3 DNA reads TGTGCCAGCAGTCAAGTAACTAGCGGTTCCTACAATGAGCAGTTCTTC. Translated, it gives CASSQVTSGSYNEQFF.

This clonotype has a handful of counts. The gene calls are TRBV15 and TRBJ2-7; TRBD2 matches at 9 bases. Germline V gene sequence: CDR1 LNHNV, CDR2 YYDKDF (reference sequence). This CDR3 comprises 15 residues. Trimming removed 6 bases from V and 3 bases from J; junction bases left unmatched: 9. The CDR3, as DNA: TGTGCCACCAGTACGTCGACTAGCGGCTTCTACGAGCAGTACTTC. This encodes CATSTSTSGFYEQYF.

This clonotype was found many times. The chain employs TRBV4-3 and TRBJ2-5; a possible D gene is TRBD2 (5 bases). The CDR3 runs to 18 residues. Per the germline V gene, CDR1 is LGHNA and CDR2 is YSLEER. V lost 0 bases, J lost 0 bases, and 17 bases lay in between. The CDR3 DNA reads as TGCGCCAGCAGCCAAGATCGAGAGGTTCGGGGTTACCAAGAGACCCAGTACTTC. It specifies CASSQDREVRGYQETQYF.

The table lists this clonotype with a few counts. The rearrangement joins TRBV18 to TRBJ2-3, with D tentatively TRBD1 or TRBD2 (5 bases each). CDR1 and CDR2 from the germline V gene are KGHSH and LQKENI. Trimming shortened V by 3 bases and J by 1 base, and 8 bases separated the two germline ends. The CDR3 spans 14 residues. CDR3 sequence reads: CASSPGPRTDTQYF. The CDR3 nucleotides are TGTGCCAGCTCACCGGGACCACGCACAGATACGCAGTATTTT.

V usage is TRBV2 and J usage is TRBJ2-7; 7 bases line up with TRBD1. V shed 3 bases and J 0 bases; nucleotides not matched to a gene: 11. The CDR3 totals 17 residues. Germline values: CDR1 SNHLY, CDR2 FYNNEI. CDR3 DNA sequence: TGTGCCAGCAGTGAGCACCAACAGGGGCGAAGCTCCTACGAGCAGTACTTC. Residues: CASSEHQQGRSSYEQYF.

This clonotype was counted a few times. The chain links TRBV30 to TRBJ1-2; TRBD1 is a possible D gene (5 bases). Trimming shortened V by 1 base and J by 6 bases, and 15 bases separated the two germline ends. Germline V gives CDR1 GTSNPN, CDR2 SVGIG (reference sequence). This CDR3 has 14 amino acids. The CDR3 sequence is CAWSDTGNAHGYTF. In nucleotides, the CDR3 is TGTGCCTGGAGTGACACAGGAAACGCTCATGGCTACACCTTC.

This clonotype was seen ten or more times. This chain links TRBV7-3 with TRBJ2-3, with 8 bases aligning to TRBD2. The CDR3 is 15 residues long. The germline V gene encodes CDR1 SGHTA and CDR2 FQGTGA. J gave up 6 bases and V 3 bases, and 8 bases lay outside the gene matches. In DNA form, the CDR3 reads TGTGCCAGCAGCTTCTCAGCGGGAGCAGTGGATACGCAGTATTTT. Protein sequence: CASSFSAGAVDTQYF.

This clonotype was seen many times. The chain recombines TRBV6-4 with TRBJ2-1; TRBD2 matches 10 bases. CDR1 MRHNA and CDR2 SNTAGT come from the germline V gene. With V trimmed by 3 bases and J by 4 bases, 3 bases remained unmatched. The CDR3 contains 15 residues. The CDR3 reads CASSESGGAYNEQFF. The CDR3 DNA follows: TGTGCCAGCAGTGAGAGCGGGGGGGCTTACAATGAGCAGTTCTTC.

This clonotype occurred many times. V and J are TRBV30 and TRBJ1-1, with a tentative D call TRBD1 (6 bases). CDR3 length equals 14 residues. Germline V gene data show CDR1 as GTSNPN and CDR2 as SVGIG (reference sequence). The germline V and J ends were trimmed by 2 bases and 6 bases, with 16 bases remaining between them. The CDR3 spells CAWSRGARSAEAFF. The CDR3 nucleotides are TGTGCCTGGAGTAGGGGGGCGCGATCCGCTGAAGCTTTCTTT.

This clonotype has at least ten counts. The chain uses TRBV5-1 and TRBJ2-5; D remains ambiguous. V lost 3 bases, J lost 5 bases, and 5 bases lay in between. Per germline, CDR1 SGHRS and CDR2 YFSETQ. There are 11 residues in the CDR3. The CDR3 DNA sequence: TGCGCCAGCAGCTCGGGCGAGACCCAGTACTTC. Its translation: CASSSGETQYF.

This clonotype turned up a few times. The chain carries TRBV29-1 and TRBJ1-1; D call uncertain. Trimming removed 4 bases at V and 8 bases at J, with 20 bases between. Germline V CDR1 and CDR2: SQVTM, ANQGSEA. The CDR3 extends over 14 amino acids. The CDR3 here is CSVAGNSGALEAFF. The DNA of the CDR3 is TGCAGCGTTGCTGGAAACAGTGGAGCCCTAGAAGCTTTCTTT. The variable domain in full, with the rest retrieved from reference TRBV29-1 and TRBJ1-1, is SAVISQKPSRDICQRGTSLTIQCQVDSQVTMMFWYRQQPGQSLTLIATANQGSEATYESGFVIDKFPISRPNLTFSTLTVSNMSPEDSSIYLCSVAGNSGALEAFFGQGTRLTVV.